This TCR beta chain is from a study of technical replicates of blood from a few donors. Germline V gene data show CDR1 as MNHEY and CDR2 as SVGAGI. The CDR3 loop spans 15 amino acids. V was pared by 0 bases and J by 7 bases, with 15 bases between. TCRdb's table, derived via immunoSEQ multiplex PCR, lists solely in-frame clones and lacks some. There are 65,000 to 85,000 clones in the sample; roughly 97% occur only once, and approximately 0.32% lies in the top ten. The chain joins TRBV6-5 to TRBJ1-2; TRBD1 is a possible D gene (6 bases). This receptor was obtained from a human donor in good health. Specimen: T cells isolated from PBMCs. As DNA, the CDR3 is TGTGCCAGCAGTTACTCTTCGGTTGGGGGGGCTGGCTACACCTTC. Translating it yields CASSYSSVGGAGYTF.